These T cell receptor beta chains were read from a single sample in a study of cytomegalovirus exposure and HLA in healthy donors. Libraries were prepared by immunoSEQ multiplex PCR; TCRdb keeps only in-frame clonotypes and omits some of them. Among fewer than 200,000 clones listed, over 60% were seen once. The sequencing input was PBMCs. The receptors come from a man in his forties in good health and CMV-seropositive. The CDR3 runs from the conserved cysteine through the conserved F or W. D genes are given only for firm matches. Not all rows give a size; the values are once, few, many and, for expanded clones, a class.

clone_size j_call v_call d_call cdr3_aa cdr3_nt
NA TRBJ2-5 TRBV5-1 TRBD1 CASSLSRGGAETQYF TGCGCCAGCAGCTTGAGTAGAGGGGGCGCAGAGACCCAGTACTTC
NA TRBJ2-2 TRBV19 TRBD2 CASSTGLAGTGELFF TGTGCCAGTAGTACGGGACTAGCGGGGACCGGGGAGCTGTTTTTT
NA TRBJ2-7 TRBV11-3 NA CASSLGQGSGEQYF TGTGCCAGCAGCTTAGGGCAGGGCAGTGGCGAGCAGTACTTC
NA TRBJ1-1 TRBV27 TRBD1 CASSFLQGVTEAFF TGTGCCAGCAGTTTTCTACAGGGGGTGACTGAAGCTTTCTTT
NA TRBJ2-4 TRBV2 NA CASYLGGGQNIQYF TGTGCCAGCTATTTGGGAGGCGGTCAAAACATTCAGTACTTC
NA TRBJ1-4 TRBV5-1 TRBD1 CASSIQGAGANEKLFF TGCGCCAGCAGCATACAGGGGGCAGGTGCTAATGAAAAACTGTTTTTT
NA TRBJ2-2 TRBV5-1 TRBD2 CAGSLASGTTYTGELFF TGCGCCGGCAGCTTGGCCTCGGGGACTACCTACACCGGGGAGCTGTTTTTT
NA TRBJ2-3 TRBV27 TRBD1 CASSLSTGLGADTQYF TGTGCCAGCAGTCTTTCGACAGGGCTAGGGGCAGATACGCAGTATTTT
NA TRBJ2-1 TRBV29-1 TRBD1 CSVVQGANSYNEQFF TGCAGCGTGGTACAGGGGGCTAACTCCTACAATGAGCAGTTCTTC
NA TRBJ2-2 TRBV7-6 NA CASSLQAGSNTGELFF TGTGCCAGCAGCTTACAGGCTGGGTCGAACACCGGGGAGCTGTTTTTT
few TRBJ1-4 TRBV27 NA CASSLKRGTEKLFF TGTGCCAGCAGTCTGAAAAGAGGAACTGAAAAACTGTTTTTT
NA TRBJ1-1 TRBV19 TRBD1 CASSNRQGAGTEAFF TGTGCCAGTAGTAATCGACAGGGGGCTGGCACTGAAGCTTTCTTT
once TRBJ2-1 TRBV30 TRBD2 CAWSPSGMNEQFF TGTGCCTGGAGCCCCAGCGGGATGAATGAGCAGTTCTTC
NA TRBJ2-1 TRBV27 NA CASSLSGGYNEQFF TGTGCCAGCAGTCTTAGCGGAGGTTACAATGAGCAGTTCTTC
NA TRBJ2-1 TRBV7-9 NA CASSLDRGNEQFF TGTGCCAGCAGCTTAGACCGGGGGAATGAGCAGTTCTTC
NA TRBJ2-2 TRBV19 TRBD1 CASMGQGNTGELFF TGTGCCAGTATGGGACAGGGGAACACCGGGGAGCTGTTTTTT
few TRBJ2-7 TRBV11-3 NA CASSSTPGGLYEQYF TGTGCCAGCAGCTCTACACCAGGAGGTCTCTACGAGCAGTACTTC
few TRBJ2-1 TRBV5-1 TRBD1 CASSSAVDRDGEQFF TGCGCCAGCAGCTCGGCTGTAGACAGGGACGGGGAGCAGTTCTTC
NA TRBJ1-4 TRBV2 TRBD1 CASSGTGGIEKLFF TGTGCCAGCAGTGGCACAGGGGGTATTGAAAAACTGTTTTTT
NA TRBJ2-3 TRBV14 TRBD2 CASSGLAGGPSTDTQYF TGTGCCAGCAGCGGACTAGCGGGAGGGCCAAGCACAGATACGCAGTATTTT
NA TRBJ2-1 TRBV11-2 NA CASSLASGGSAAYNEQFF TGTGCCAGCAGCTTAGCGAGTGGGGGGTCGGCGGCGTACAATGAGCAGTTCTTC
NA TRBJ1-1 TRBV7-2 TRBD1 CASSRAGGADTEAFF TGTGCCAGCAGCCGGGCAGGGGGCGCGGACACTGAAGCTTTCTTT
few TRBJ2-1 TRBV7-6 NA CASSFGQQGFGEQFF TGTGCCAGCAGCTTCGGCCAGCAGGGTTTTGGTGAGCAGTTCTTC
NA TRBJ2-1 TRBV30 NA CAWSVQGDEQFF TGTGCCTGGAGTGTACAGGGTGATGAGCAGTTCTTC
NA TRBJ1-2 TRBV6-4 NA CASRKRQENYGYTF TGTGCCAGCAGGAAACGACAGGAGAACTATGGCTACACCTTC
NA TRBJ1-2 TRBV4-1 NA CASSQNRDIYGYTF TGCGCCAGCAGCCAGAACAGAGATATTTATGGCTACACCTTC
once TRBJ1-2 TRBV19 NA CASSYRARGYTF TGTGCCAGTAGCTACAGGGCCCGTGGCTACACCTTC
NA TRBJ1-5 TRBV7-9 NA CASSLAGGIGNQPQHF TGTGCCAGCAGCTTAGCGGGGGGTATCGGCAATCAGCCCCAGCATTTT